These 9 T cell receptor beta chains were all obtained from the same sample, sequenced in a study of cytomegalovirus exposure and HLA in healthy donors. Researchers ran the PCR with 60 Vbeta and 13 Jbeta primers. The method was immunoSEQ multiplex PCR; TCRdb's version includes in-frame clones alone and lacks a portion of them. The sample includes roughly 97,000 clones, around 9.1% of them seen just once. Sequencing input: PBMCs. These receptors originate from a man aged 40-55 years in good health and CMV-seropositive.

The table lists this clone with a count of one. This chain uses TRBV6-1 with TRBJ2-7, with D tentatively TRBD1 (6 bases). V shed 8 bases and J shed 4 bases, with 18 bases lying between them. CDR3 size: 14 residues. The germline V gene encodes CDR1 MNHNS and CDR2 SASEGT. The CDR3 region has the DNA TGTGCCAGCTTAAAAAACAGGGCTGTTTACGAGCAGTACTTC. This sequence encodes CASLKNRAVYEQYF.

This clone was observed a few times. V gene TRBV2 combines with J gene TRBJ2-3, with TRBD2 matching 15 bases. V lost 3 bases to trimming and J lost 4 bases; unmatched junction nucleotides: 5. The CDR3 has 17 residues. The germline V gene has CDR1 SNHLY and CDR2 FYNNEI. This CDR3 is CASSEGLAGGFADTQYF. In DNA form, the CDR3 reads TGTGCCAGCAGTGAGGGACTAGCGGGAGGTTTTGCAGATACGCAGTATTTT.

The chain carries TRBV7-9 and TRBJ1-3; unclear D gene. Per the germline V gene, CDR1 is SEHNR and CDR2 is FQNEAQ (reference sequence). The CDR3 is made up of 16 amino acids. Between the trimmed V and J ends, which lost 4 bases and 5 bases, there was a span of 18 bases. The CDR3: CASSSEGLRERNTIYF. The CDR3 DNA sequence: TGTGCCAGCAGCTCCGAGGGCCTACGCGAAAGAAACACCATATATTTT.

The chain employs TRBV6-5 and TRBJ2-7; D is possibly TRBD2 (6 bases). The length of the CDR3 is 14 residues. Trimming stripped 6 bases from V and 9 bases from J, with 21 bases between. The germline CDR1 and CDR2 sequences are MNHEY and SVGAGI. CDR3: CASSRDLLRGWQYF. DNA of the CDR3: TGTGCCAGCAGCCGAGATCTATTGCGGGGATGGCAGTACTTC.

The gene calls are TRBV2 and TRBJ2-1; tentatively, D is TRBD2 (6 bases). This CDR3 is 15 amino acids long. Germline CDR1 reads SNHLY; CDR2 reads FYNNEI. V gave up 6 bases and J gave up 5 bases, with 17 bases separating them. CDR3 DNA sequence: TGTGCCAGCAGCGGGGGTGTGGTACTAAACAATGAGCAGTTCTTC. This sequence encodes CASSGGVVLNNEQFF.

CDR3 sequence reads: CASSLTSARSNTGELFF. CDR3 sequence (DNA): TGCGCCAGCAGCTTGACTAGCGCACGATCGAACACCGGGGAGCTGTTTTTT. The chain is built from TRBV5-1 and TRBJ2-2, with TRBD2 identical over 7 bases. CDR1 and CDR2 (germline): SGHRS, YFSETQ. The ends lost 1 base at V and 0 bases at J; junction bases unmatched: 6. CDR3 size: 17 residues.

In its sample, this clone was seen a few times. The rearrangement links TRBV7-3 to TRBJ2-4; TRBD2 aligns across 7 bases. Germline lookup yields CDR1 SGHTA and CDR2 FQGTGA. The J segment lost 8 bases and the V segment lost 1 base, leaving 2 bases of the junction unmatched. The CDR3 has 13 amino acids. CDR3 nucleotide sequence: TGTGCCAGCAGCTTAAGCGGGAGTGACATTCAGTACTTC. It translates to CASSLSGSDIQYF.

V is TRBV19 and J is TRBJ1-4; 7 positions match TRBD1. The CDR3 is 14 residues long. The V segment lost 4 bases and the J segment 8 bases; nucleotides outside the gene matches: 7. The germline V gene encodes CDR1 LNHDA and CDR2 SQIVND (reference sequence). CDR3 bases: TGTGCCAGTAGTACCCACGGACAGGAGGAAAAACTGTTTTTT. Translation gives CASSTHGQEEKLFF.

In its sample, this clone was seen a few times. The rearrangement joins TRBV5-6 to TRBJ2-7; maybe TRBD1 (5 bases). The V and J ends lost 1 base and 2 bases respectively, with 13 bases between them. The CDR3 runs 15 residues. Germline V lookup: CDR1 SGHDT, CDR2 YYEEEE. This CDR3 reads CASSLRGRVAYEQYF. The CDR3 DNA sequence: TGTGCCAGCAGCTTGAGAGGCAGGGTGGCCTACGAGCAGTACTTC.